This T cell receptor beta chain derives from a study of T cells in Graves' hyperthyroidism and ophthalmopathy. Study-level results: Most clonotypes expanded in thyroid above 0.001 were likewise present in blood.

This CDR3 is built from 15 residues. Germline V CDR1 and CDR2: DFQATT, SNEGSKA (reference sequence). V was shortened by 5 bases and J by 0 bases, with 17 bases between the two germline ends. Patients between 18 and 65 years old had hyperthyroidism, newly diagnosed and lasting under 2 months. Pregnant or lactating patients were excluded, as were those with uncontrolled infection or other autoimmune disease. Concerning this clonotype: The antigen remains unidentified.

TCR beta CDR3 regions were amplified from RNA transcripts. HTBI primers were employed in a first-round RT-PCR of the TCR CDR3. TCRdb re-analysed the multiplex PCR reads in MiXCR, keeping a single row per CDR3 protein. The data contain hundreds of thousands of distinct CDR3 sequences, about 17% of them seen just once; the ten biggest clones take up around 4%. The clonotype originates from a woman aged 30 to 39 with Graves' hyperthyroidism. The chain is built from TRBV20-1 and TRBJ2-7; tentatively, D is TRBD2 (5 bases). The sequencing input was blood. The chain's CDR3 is CSAYPRGYYSYEQYF. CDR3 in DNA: TGCAGTGCTTACCCCCGGGGATACTACTCCTACGAGCAGTACTTC.